The present T cell receptor beta chain was sequenced within a study of T cell responses to AZD1222 COVID-19 vaccine. Overall study context: Second-dose groups at about 4 or about 12 weeks were pooled. Study outcomes and limitations: The CD4 TCRs associated with vaccination extended across spike and predominated at 160-218 and 743-854. Mostly white British, mostly female donors; authors suggested clonal diversity may be underestimated.

CDR1 MNHEY and CDR2 SVGAGI come from the germline V gene. The length of the CDR3 is 15 residues. V was trimmed by 4 bases and J by 0 bases, leaving 10 bases between them. In the case of this clone: The target antigen is unknown.

TCRdb's table, derived via immunoSEQ multiplex PCR, lists solely in-frame clones and lacks some. The sample consists of 100,000 or so clones, approximately 87% of them appearing once. The material sequenced was peripheral blood, taken on day 0 of AZD1222 vaccination. This clonotype originated in an adult in good health. V and J are TRBV6-5 and TRBJ1-3; no reliable D call. CDR3 sequence: CASSSGRASGNTIYF. CDR3 DNA: TGTGCCAGCAGTTCAGGACGAGCCTCTGGAAACACCATATATTTT.